The 29 T cell receptor beta chains presented below share a single source sample, sequenced in a study of OX40 agonist ivuxolimab in advanced cancers. The method was immunoSEQ multiplex PCR; TCRdb's version includes in-frame clones alone and lacks a portion of them. The sample lists over 25,000 clones; about four fifths were seen once. Sequencing used CD4+ or CD8+ T cells sorted from blood, obtained in a trial of the OX40 agonist ivuxolimab. The receptor source for this set is an adult with an advanced solid tumor such as melanoma, head and neck, liver or kidney cancer.

The rearrangement uses TRBV5-6 and TRBJ2-1; D unclear. V lost 5 bases and J lost 9, with 15 bases in between. The CDR3 has 13 amino acids. Germline V CDR1 and CDR2: SGHDT, YYEEEE. For the CDR3, the DNA is TGTGCCAGCAGTGATGCTTGGGGTGGTGAGCAGTTCTTC. Translating gives CASSDAWGGEQFF.

The J gene is TRBJ2-1, the V gene TRBV4-2, with 10 bases lining up with TRBD2. CDR3 length: 17 amino acids. Trimming took 1 base from V and 4 from J; bases not matched to a gene: 7. Germline V gene data show CDR1 as LGHNA and CDR2 as YNFKEQ. CDR3 coding DNA: TGTGCCAGCAGCCAAGGTAGCGTACTAGCGGGGTACAATGAGCAGTTCTTC. The encoded protein is CASSQGSVLAGYNEQFF.

This sequence joins TRBV9 and TRBJ2-3; D might be TRBD2 (6 bases). Germline V gene data show CDR1 as SGDLS and CDR2 as YYNGEE. V shed 0 bases and J shed 0 bases, with 11 bases lying between them. This CDR3 spans 16 amino acids. For the CDR3, the DNA is TGTGCCAGCAGCGTAGAGAGCGGGTATAGCACAGATACGCAGTATTTT. Protein: CASSVESGYSTDTQYF.

V and J are TRBV29-1 and TRBJ1-1, with D perhaps TRBD1 (5 bases). The CDR3 runs 12 residues. CDR1 and CDR2 from the germline V gene are SQVTM and ANQGSEA. V gave up 7 bases and J gave up 3 bases, with 12 bases separating them. CDR3 residues: CSAPDSYTEAFF. CDR3 coding DNA: TGCAGCGCCCCCGACAGTTACACTGAAGCTTTCTTT.

The chain recombines TRBV10-3 with TRBJ1-2, with D perhaps TRBD1 (5 bases). The CDR3 contains 13 residues. Trimming left V 2 bases short and J 8 bases short, with 12 bases between. CDR1 ENHRY and CDR2 SYGVKD come from the germline V gene. The CDR3, as DNA: TGTGCCATCAGTGAGGCAGGGATGCTGGGCTACACCTTC. Residues: CAISEAGMLGYTF.

The chain carries TRBV5-1 and TRBJ2-5, with 7 bases lining up with TRBD1. This CDR3 spans 12 amino acids. The J segment lost 7 bases and the V segment lost 5 bases, leaving 5 bases of the junction unmatched. The germline gives CDR1 SGHRS, CDR2 YFSETQ. The CDR3 here is CASRGDRATQYF. The DNA for the CDR3 is TGCGCCAGCAGGGGAGACAGGGCGACCCAGTACTTC.

Only one count was recorded for this clone. The rearrangement links TRBV11-1 to TRBJ1-2, with D perhaps matching TRBD1 (5 bases). CDR1 is SGHAT and CDR2 is FQDESV in the germline V gene (reference sequence). Trimming pared 5 bases from V and 4 bases from J, leaving 11 bases between. The CDR3 is made up of 13 amino acids. CDR3 in DNA: TGTGCCAGCAGCAATCCCGGGACCTATGGCTACACCTTC. Protein product: CASSNPGTYGYTF. Combining the CDR3 with reference TRBV11-1 and TRBJ1-2 gives the whole variable domain EAEVAQSPRYKITEKSQAVAFWCDPISGHATLYWYRQILGQGPELLVQFQDESVVDDSQLPKDRFSAERLKGVDSTLKIQPAELGDSAMYLCASSNPGTYGYTFGSGTRLTVV.

The genes are TRBV7-8 and TRBJ2-5; TRBD2 is a possible D gene (5 bases). Trimming removed 6 bases from V and 4 bases from J, with 15 bases in between. Germline CDR1 reads SGHVS; CDR2 reads FQNEAQ. There are 14 residues in the CDR3. CDR3 in amino acids: CASRTGLRAETQYF. Here the CDR3 DNA reads TGTGCCAGCAGGACGGGATTGAGGGCAGAGACCCAGTACTTC.

Here the CDR3 reads CASSPVTSGAHEQYF. The CDR3 bases are TGCGCCAGCAGCCCAGTTACTAGCGGGGCTCACGAGCAGTACTTC. The J gene is TRBJ2-7, the V gene TRBV4-1; TRBD2 aligns across 10 bases. CDR1 and CDR2 from the germline V gene are MGHRA and YSYEKL. This CDR3 contains 15 residues. The J segment lost 5 bases and the V segment lost 4 bases, leaving 8 bases of the junction unmatched.

V usage is TRBV13 and J usage is TRBJ2-1; D is unclear. The CDR3 length is 15 residues. V was cut by 0 bases and J by 0 bases, with 6 bases left in between. From germline, CDR1 is PRHDT and CDR2 FYEKMQ (reference sequence). The CDR3 nucleotides are TGTGCCAGCAGCTTAGGTGTTAGCTCCTACAATGAGCAGTTCTTC. Translation gives CASSLGVSSYNEQFF.

The chain uses TRBV29-1 and TRBJ2-6; D assignment may be TRBD1 or TRBD2 (5 bases each). The CDR3 spans 16 residues. Trimming left V 8 bases short and J 0 bases short, with 17 bases between. Germline assignment: CDR1 SQVTM and CDR2 ANQGSEA. The CDR3 sequence: CSPKGRPSSGANVLTF. The CDR3 nucleotides read TGCAGCCCGAAGGGGAGACCAAGCTCTGGGGCCAACGTCCTGACTTTC.

The chain employs TRBV6-1 and TRBJ1-4; tentatively, D is TRBD1 (5 bases). Germline V gene data show CDR1 as MNHNS and CDR2 as SASEGT. This CDR3 comprises 16 residues. Trimming took 6 bases from V and 9 from J, leaving 23 bases between them. CDR3 in amino acids: CASRERHLGDLKKLFF. For the CDR3, the DNA is TGTGCCAGCAGAGAACGACACCTTGGGGACCTCAAAAAACTGTTTTTT.

The V call is TRBV19, the J call TRBJ2-7; D is perhaps TRBD1 (6 bases). The germline CDR1 and CDR2 sequences are LNHDA and SQIVND (reference sequence). This CDR3 comprises 12 residues. Trimming took 5 bases from V and 2 from J, leaving 7 bases between them. The CDR3 loop is CASSQGPYEQYF. The CDR3, as DNA: TGTGCCAGTAGTCAGGGGCCCTACGAGCAGTACTTC.

The rearrangement uses TRBV4-1 and TRBJ1-6; no clear D gene. The CDR3 contains 15 residues. In germline, CDR1 is MGHRA, CDR2 YSYEKL. V lost 4 bases to trimming and J lost 8 bases, with 15 bases between them. The CDR3 here is CASSLPDGIDSPLHF. CDR3 nucleotide sequence: TGCGCCAGCAGCCTACCGGACGGCATCGATTCACCCCTCCACTTT.

This sequence joins TRBV9 and TRBJ1-2, with 9 bases lining up with TRBD1. CDR1 is SGDLS and CDR2 is YYNGEE in the germline V gene. The CDR3 extends over 13 amino acids. Germline trimming cut 4 bases from V and 8 bases from J; bases unmatched to any gene: 6. The CDR3 coding sequence is TGTGCCAGCAGCCCACAGGGGGCTCGCGGCTACACCTTC. Amino acids: CASSPQGARGYTF.

This chain links TRBV4-2 with TRBJ2-1; 10 nucleotides agree with TRBD2. Germline V gene lookup returns CDR1 LGHNA and CDR2 YNFKEQ. V lost 0 bases to trimming and J lost 5 bases; unmatched junction nucleotides: 4. This CDR3 has 16 residues. CDR3 amino acids: CASSQEELAGDNEQFF. The CDR3 region has the DNA TGTGCCAGCAGCCAAGAAGAGCTAGCGGGGGACAATGAGCAGTTCTTC.

The chain carries TRBV27 and TRBJ1-2, with D unresolved. This CDR3 has 12 amino acids. V was pared by 4 bases and J by 6 bases, with 9 bases between. The germline V gene has CDR1 MNHEY and CDR2 SMNVEV (reference sequence). CDR3 nucleotides: TGTGCCAGCAGTTCCGGCCAGAATGGCTACACCTTC. It codes for CASSSGQNGYTF.

The chain joins TRBV7-6 to TRBJ2-7, with D unresolved. Germline V gene sequence: CDR1 SGHVS, CDR2 FNYEAQ. The CDR3 has 15 residues. V shed 1 base and J shed 2 bases, with 12 bases lying between them. The CDR3 coding sequence is TGTGCCAGCAGCTTAGGTGTCGGCACCACCTACGAGCAGTACTTC. This translates into CASSLGVGTTYEQYF.

V is TRBV2 and J is TRBJ2-7; the match to TRBD1 covers 9 bases. J lost 1 base, V lost 6 bases, and 4 bases had no gene match. The germline V gene encodes CDR1 SNHLY and CDR2 FYNNEI. The CDR3 length is 14 residues. CDR3 protein: CASSSTGGSYEQYF. The CDR3 DNA follows: TGTGCCAGCAGCTCGACAGGGGGGTCCTACGAGCAGTACTTC.

The rearrangement links TRBV27 to TRBJ2-1; D gene ambiguous. Per germline, CDR1 MNHEY and CDR2 SMNVEV (reference sequence). The length of the CDR3 is 16 residues. Trimming took off 2 bases at V and 6 bases at J, with 17 bases between the two ends. The CDR3 spells CASSLNPVGPRNEQFF. The DNA of the CDR3 is TGTGCCAGCAGTTTAAATCCGGTCGGGCCGCGCAATGAGCAGTTCTTC.

The chain's CDR3 is CASSLGTGVTEAFF. As DNA, the CDR3 is TGTGCCAGCAGCCTAGGGACAGGGGTCACTGAAGCTTTCTTT. The chain has TRBV6-6 and TRBJ1-1; TRBD1 matches at 10 bases. Germline V CDR1 and CDR2: MNHNY, SVGAGI (reference sequence). The CDR3 length is 14 residues. Germline trimming cut 6 bases from V and 4 bases from J; bases unmatched to any gene: 5.

The chain carries TRBV4-2 and TRBJ2-1, with unresolved D. CDR3 length: 14 residues. V dropped 4 bases and J dropped 3 bases, with 10 bases sitting between them. CDR1 is LGHNA and CDR2 is YNFKEQ in the germline V gene. In DNA form, the CDR3 reads TGTGCCAGCAGCCTAGAGGTGGACTACAATGAGCAGTTCTTC. Amino acid sequence: CASSLEVDYNEQFF.

The chain carries TRBV18 and TRBJ1-6, with 10 bases fitting TRBD1. The germline V gene has CDR1 KGHSH and CDR2 LQKENI. CDR3 length: 15 residues. V dropped 2 bases and J dropped 7; count of bases not matched to a gene: 2. CDR3 sequence reads: CASSPGTGANSPLHF. The CDR3 DNA reads as TGTGCCAGCTCACCAGGGACAGGGGCGAATTCACCCCTCCACTTT.

The chain employs TRBV29-1 and TRBJ1-4; TRBD1 matches 9 bases. The CDR3 is 14 amino acids. Germline V lookup: CDR1 SQVTM, CDR2 ANQGSEA. V dropped 6 bases and J dropped 2; count of bases not matched to a gene: 4. This chain's CDR3 is CSVGGQGTNEKLFF. The CDR3 nucleotides read TGCAGCGTGGGAGGACAGGGGACTAATGAAAAACTGTTTTTT.

V usage is TRBV5-5 and J usage is TRBJ2-1, with TRBD1 matching 7 bases. Germline CDR1 SGHKS, CDR2 YYEKEE (reference sequence). Trimming removed 10 bases from V and 10 bases from J; junction bases left unmatched: 17. This CDR3 spans 14 amino acids. CDR3 nucleotides: TGTGCCTCTGAAGGGGGCCAGAGCCTGGGGGAGCAGTTCTTC. The encoded protein is CASEGGQSLGEQFF.

The chain uses TRBV7-3 and TRBJ1-1; D remains ambiguous. Looked up from germline, CDR1 is SGHTA and CDR2 is FQGTGA. This CDR3 has 12 residues. With 3 bases removed from V and 1 base from J, the gap between germline ends came to 3 bases. This CDR3 reads CASSFGNTEAFF. CDR3 sequence (DNA): TGTGCCAGCAGCTTTGGGAACACTGAAGCTTTCTTT. The full variable domain, with the rest looked up from reference TRBV7-3 and TRBJ1-1, is GAGVSQTPSNKVTEKGKYVELRCDPISGHTALYWYRQSLGQGPEFLIYFQGTGAADDSGLPNDRFFAVRPEGSVSTLKIQRTERGDSAVYLCASSFGNTEAFFGQGTRLTVV.

The chain carries TRBV5-6 and TRBJ2-2; maybe TRBD2 (6 bases). The CDR3 consists of 15 residues. Trimming pared 1 base from V and 4 bases from J, leaving 11 bases between. The germline gives CDR1 SGHDT, CDR2 YYEEEE. CDR3 sequence reads: CASSLRGLTTGELFF. The CDR3, as DNA: TGTGCCAGCAGCTTGCGGGGGTTGACCACCGGGGAGCTGTTTTTT.

This clone is categorized as medium-sized. It is unclear where the CDR3 begins or ends on the DNA, so no DNA is shown, and the CDR3 is as TCRdb lists it. The chain links TRBV21-1 to TRBJ1-6; the table's D gene call, TRBD1, was not cross checked with the DNA. TRBV21-1 is marked as a pseudogene. Termini included, the CDR3 measures 17 amino acids. The CDR3 spells CASRTVGTGSHNSPLHF.

The chain couples TRBV27 to TRBJ2-5; D remains ambiguous. V dropped 5 bases and J dropped 2 bases, with 9 bases sitting between them. This CDR3 comprises 13 residues. The germline V gene has CDR1 MNHEY and CDR2 SMNVEV (reference sequence). The CDR3 DNA follows: TGTGCCAGCAGTCTGGGGTCTCAAGAGACCCAGTACTTC. Residues: CASSLGSQETQYF.